Each of the 14 T cell receptor beta chains below was sequenced from the same sample in a study of a mutant IDH1 vaccine in newly diagnosed glioma (dated by TCRdb to 2020 to 2023). Libraries were built with the immunoSEQ multiplex PCR assay. TCRdb took over this immuneACCESS table, retaining in-frame rearrangements with V and J assigned. Such tables are incomplete; in checked studies, under half of the missing clones stem from an unresolved V gene, and the remainder is unexplained. The sample has around 32,000 clones on record, approximately 79% of them singletons. The top ten constitute 9.3% of the sample. Taken with the paper, the label for time point translates to: week 35, safety follow-up. Each vaccine dose was 300 ug of a 20-mer mutant IDH1 peptide in Montanide, given subcutaneously with topical imiquimod. These receptors' antigens are unknown. Specimen: PBMCs, collected from a glioma patient whose treatment included an IDH1 peptide vaccine. Every receptor here comes from a woman aged 30 to 39 with glioma. Some clones in this sample may be carry-over from other donors' samples.

The rearrangement uses TRBV10-1 and TRBJ2-5; TRBD1 aligns across 7 bases. The V gene's germline CDR1 is WNHNN and CDR2 SYGVQD (reference sequence). The CDR3 is 15 residues long. J gave up 2 bases and V 3 bases, and 6 bases lay outside the gene matches. The CDR3 region is CASSDPRGSQETQYF. CDR3 bases: TGCGCCAGCAGTGACCCCAGGGGGTCACAAGAGACCCAGTACTTC.

V usage is TRBV6-1 and J usage is TRBJ2-1; 10 bases are a match to TRBD2. The V gene's germline CDR1 is MNHNS and CDR2 SASEGT. The J segment lost 4 bases and the V segment lost 6 bases, leaving 6 bases of the junction unmatched. The CDR3 is made up of 15 amino acids. CDR3 protein: CASRPSGRGYNEQFF. The CDR3 region has the DNA TGTGCCAGCAGGCCGAGCGGGAGGGGATACAATGAGCAGTTCTTC.

The V and J genes are TRBV5-4 and TRBJ1-4; D ambiguous. The CDR3 contains 16 residues. The V end lost 1 base, the J end lost 0 bases, and 10 bases lay between the germline ends. Per germline, CDR1 SGHNT and CDR2 YYREEE (reference sequence). For the CDR3, the DNA is TGTGCCAGCAGCTTGTCGGGAAGCACAACTAATGAAAAACTGTTTTTT. Its protein is CASSLSGSTTNEKLFF.

The rearrangement joins TRBV6-1 to TRBJ2-7; D is unclear. There are 11 residues in the CDR3. V lost 5 bases, J lost 2 bases, and 4 bases lay in between. The germline CDR1 and CDR2 sequences are MNHNS and SASEGT. This CDR3 reads CASSFAYEQYF. The CDR3 DNA follows: TGTGCCAGCAGTTTCGCCTACGAGCAGTACTTC.

This chain connects TRBV2 to TRBJ1-1; D perhaps matches TRBD1 (5 bases). Germline assignment: CDR1 SNHLY and CDR2 FYNNEI. This CDR3 contains 12 residues. V was pared by 4 bases and J by 5 bases, with 8 bases between. The CDR3 region has the DNA TGTGCCAGCAGTGCACAGGTAACTGAAGCTTTCTTT. Amino acid sequence: CASSAQVTEAFF.

This rearrangement joins TRBV28 to TRBJ2-7; perhaps TRBD2 as D (5 bases). Germline V gene data show CDR1 as MDHEN and CDR2 as SYDVKM. The CDR3 contains 16 residues. The V end was cut by 2 bases, the J end by 1 base, with 15 bases between. CDR3 loop: CASSLSQRRASYEQYF. In DNA, the CDR3 is TGTGCCAGCAGTTTAAGCCAGCGGCGAGCTTCCTACGAGCAGTACTTC. Drawing the rest from reference TRBV28 and TRBJ2-7, the complete variable domain is DVKVTQSSRYLVKRTGEKVFLECVQDMDHENMFWYRQDPGLGLRLIYFSYDVKMKEKGDIPEGYSVSREKKERFSLILESASTNQTSMYLCASSLSQRRASYEQYFGPGTRLTVT.

In nucleotides, the CDR3 is TGTGCCAGCAGCGGTGAAACCCTTGGAACTGAAGCTTTCTTT. It specifies CASSGETLGTEAFF. V gene TRBV5-8 combines with J gene TRBJ1-1, with unresolved D. This CDR3 has 14 amino acids. V lost 4 bases, J lost 5 bases, and 15 bases lay in between. CDR1 SGHTS and CDR2 YDEGEE come from the germline V gene.

The J gene is TRBJ2-1, the V gene TRBV9; D may be TRBD2 (6 bases). The CDR3 is 15 amino acids. Trimming left V 2 bases short and J 6 bases short, with 15 bases between. Germline CDR1 is SGDLS and CDR2 is YYNGEE. The DNA of the CDR3 is TGTGCCAGCAGCGTGGGACTCAAAGGCGGCAATGAGCAGTTCTTC. Translating gives CASSVGLKGGNEQFF.

The chain recombines TRBV5-1 with TRBJ2-2, with D possibly matching TRBD1 (6 bases). The CDR3 covers 13 residues. Germline V lookup: CDR1 SGHRS, CDR2 YFSETQ. Trimming left V 6 bases short and J 6 bases short, with 12 bases between. The CDR3 DNA reads TGCGCCAGCACCTTCAGACAGGCCGGGGAGCTGTTTTTT. Residues: CASTFRQAGELFF.

The chain links TRBV7-2 to TRBJ2-3, with 11 bases matching TRBD2. Germline values: CDR1 SGHTA, CDR2 FQGNSA. This CDR3 spans 14 amino acids. Trimming took 7 bases from V and 8 from J; bases not matched to a gene: 8. CDR3 amino acids: CASTGGLAGGTQYF. CDR3 bases: TGTGCCAGCACCGGGGGGCTAGCGGGAGGTACGCAGTATTTT.

The rearrangement links TRBV9 to TRBJ2-2; a weak D match, TRBD1 (6 bases). CDR1 SGDLS and CDR2 YYNGEE come from the germline V gene. The CDR3 is 16 amino acids. V was shortened by 4 bases and J by 4 bases, with 17 bases between the two germline ends. CDR3 sequence: CASSPRTVGGTGELFF. The CDR3 DNA sequence: TGTGCCAGCAGCCCAAGGACAGTCGGAGGCACCGGGGAGCTGTTTTTT.

The chain links TRBV27 to TRBJ2-7, with D possibly TRBD2 on 5 matching bases. The CDR3 is 14 residues long. V lost 2 bases and J 2 bases, leaving 10 bases between the germline ends. Looked up from germline, CDR1 is MNHEY and CDR2 is SMNVEV (reference sequence). CDR3 in DNA: TGTGCCAGCAGTTTAACGGGATCTGCCTACGAGCAGTACTTC. Translated, it gives CASSLTGSAYEQYF.

The J gene is TRBJ1-2, the V gene TRBV6-6; D gene uncertain. This CDR3 contains 14 residues. V was clipped by 6 bases and J by 4 bases, with 15 bases between them. Germline CDR1 MNHNY, CDR2 SVGAGI (reference sequence). CDR3 residues: CASRTPERSYGYTF. The CDR3 coding sequence is TGTGCCAGCAGAACCCCGGAGAGATCCTATGGCTACACCTTC.

V is TRBV7-2 and J is TRBJ1-5, with 9 bases that match TRBD1. The CDR3 is 13 amino acids. Per germline, CDR1 SGHTA and CDR2 FQGNSA. The V and J ends lost 4 bases and 13 bases, in that order; junction bases with no gene match: 8. CDR3 DNA: TGTGCCAGCAGCTCGTACCGGGACAGGGAGCAGCATTTT. It is translated as CASSSYRDREQHF.